In this sample, the clone carrying this T cell receptor (beta chain) turned up a few times. V shed 10 bases and J 0 bases; nucleotides not matched to a gene: 7. CDR3 length: 14 residues. CDR1 and CDR2 (germline): SGHRS, YFSETQ. This specimen comes from a study of cytomegalovirus exposure and HLA in healthy donors. Primers: 60 Vbeta forward and 13 Jbeta reverse. The table came from immunoSEQ multiplex PCR; TCRdb's copy has only in-frame clones and leaves some out. The sample records 200,000 or so clones, approximately 85% being singletons. The sequence was collected from a woman between 40 and 55 years old in good health and CMV-seronegative. Sequencing used PBMCs. The chain uses TRBV5-1 and TRBJ2-3; TRBD1 matches at 8 bases. CDR3 nucleotides: TGCGCCGGAAGACAGGGGCCTAGCACAGATACGCAGTATTTT. Encoded protein: CAGRQGPSTDTQYF. The variable domain in full, completed from reference TRBV5-1 and TRBJ2-3, reads KAGVTQTPRYLIKTRGQQVTLSCSPISGHRSVSWYQQTPGQGLQFLFEYFSETQRNKGNFPGRFSGRQFSNSRSEMNVSTLELGDSALYLCAGRQGPSTDTQYFGPGTRLTVL.